The clone carrying this T cell receptor beta chain was picked up a small number of times. A much larger clone sits a single nucleotide away, making a read error possible. Amplified TCR beta CDR3 regions were obtained using RNA transcripts as template. The first round was an RT-PCR with HTBI primers, and the second round was a multiplex PCR. TCRdb analysed the multiplex PCR reads with MiXCR anew, one entry per CDR3 protein. The data hold roughly 1.1 million distinct CDR3 sequences, with about 35% observed a single time. The data were obtained in a study of Graves' ophthalmopathy and Graves' hyperthyroidism. Germline CDR1 SEHNR, CDR2 FQNEAQ (reference sequence). The CDR3 length is 14 residues. Trimming took 4 bases from V and 8 from J; bases not matched to a gene: 5.

Sequencing was performed on peripheral blood or thyroid tissue (not recorded which). This clonotype was obtained from an adult man with Graves' hyperthyroidism. The rearrangement links TRBV7-9 to TRBJ1-5, with 10 nucleotides matching TRBD1. The CDR3 is CASSSGQGFKPQHF. The CDR3 DNA reads as TGTGCCAGCAGCTCGGGACAGGGGTTTAAGCCCCAGCATTTT.